This T cell receptor (beta chain) was obtained from a study of T cell responses to AZD1222 COVID-19 vaccine. In the case of this clone: Its target is unknown.

CDR3 length: 15 residues. Germline CDR1 SGHTA, CDR2 FQGNSA. Trimming shortened V by 1 base and J by 8 bases, and 17 bases separated the two germline ends. Profiling relied on immunoSEQ multiplex PCR, and the TCRdb table lists in-frame clones only, not all of them. The sample holds 120,000 to 150,000 clones, roughly nine tenths seen once. Whole-study findings and limits: Females made up more of the donors, who were largely white British, and clonal diversity may have come out too low. Nearly half of unique spike-specific TCRs reportedly avoided B.1.351 and B.1.1.7 mutated regions.

This sequence was found in an adult who received the AZD1222 COVID-19 vaccine. Sequencing was performed on peripheral blood, taken 28 days after the second AZD1222 dose. This chain links TRBV7-2 with TRBJ1-2; D possibly corresponds to TRBD1 (5 bases). The CDR3 loop is CASSLVTRDFRGYTF. The CDR3, as DNA: TGTGCCAGCAGCTTAGTAACCAGGGACTTCCGGGGCTACACCTTC.